Shown below are 6 T cell receptor beta chains from a single sample sequenced in a study of regulatory T cells in long-lasting Graves disease. Specified time point: newly diagnosed GD, antithyroid drugs for less than 3 months. Researchers made the TCR library from RNA that was extracted from PBMCs. In building TCR beta libraries, iRepertoire HTBI primers were used together with Arm-PCR of CDR3 regions. TCRdb reanalysed the multiplex PCR reads using MiXCR and keeps one entry per CDR3 protein. The sample lists more than 450,000 distinct CDR3 sequences; around 11% were seen once. The sample was also reused in another study, on T cells in Graves' hyperthyroidism and ophthalmopathy.

The sample here was peripheral blood mononuclear cells (PBMCs), taken at new diagnosis, from a patient treated with antithyroid drugs. These receptors came from a woman aged 25 to 39 with Graves disease.

Many counts were recorded for this clonotype. The chain carries TRBV11-2 and TRBJ1-3; TRBD1 matches at 9 bases. The CDR3 runs 15 residues. Germline V gene lookup returns CDR1 SGHAT and CDR2 FQNNGV. The V segment lost 5 bases and the J segment 4 bases; nucleotides outside the gene matches: 6. The CDR3 bases are TGTGCCAGCAGCACCTACAGGGGGCCCGGAAACACCATATATTTT. Its translation is CASSTYRGPGNTIYF. The whole variable domain, filled in from reference TRBV11-2 and TRBJ1-3, reads EAGVAQSPRYKIIEKRQSVAFWCNPISGHATLYWYQQILGQGPKLLIQFQNNGVVDDSQLPKDRFSAERLKGVDSTLKIQPAKLEDSAVYLCASSTYRGPGNTIYFGEGSWLTVV.

This clonotype was found many times. The V gene is TRBV28, the J gene TRBJ2-7; either TRBD1 or TRBD2 may supply D (5 bases each). V lost 7 bases to trimming and J lost 0 bases, with 13 bases between them. The V gene's germline CDR1 is MDHEN and CDR2 SYDVKM. The CDR3 is 14 residues long. The CDR3 spells CASKKDTSSYEQYF. The DNA of the CDR3 is TGTGCCAGCAAAAAGGACACTAGCTCCTACGAGCAGTACTTC.

This clonotype has only a few counts. The chain joins TRBV20-1 to TRBJ2-5, with 7 bases lining up with TRBD2. The CDR3 consists of 14 residues. J was trimmed by 1 base and V by 0 bases; bases with no gene match: 2. CDR1 and CDR2 (germline): DFQATT, SNEGSKA (reference sequence). Here the CDR3 reads CSAREWTSQETQYF. The DNA for the CDR3 is TGCAGTGCTAGAGAATGGACTAGCCAAGAGACCCAGTACTTC.

In its sample, this clonotype was seen once. A much larger clone lies one base from this, so it may be a read error. The V gene is TRBV7-3, the J gene TRBJ2-2, with TRBD1 as a possible D gene (6 bases). Germline values: CDR1 SGHTA, CDR2 FQGTGA. The CDR3 has 16 amino acids. The CDR3 region has the DNA TGTGCCAACAGCCCCGGTTGGGGGCAGAGGGGCGGGGAGCTGTTTTTT. It translates to CANSPGWGQRGGELFF.

This chain connects TRBV7-3 to TRBJ2-3; a weak D match, TRBD2 (5 bases). This CDR3 has 14 amino acids. Between the trimmed V and J ends, which lost 3 bases and 4 bases, there was a span of 11 bases. Germline CDR1 reads SGHTA; CDR2 reads FQGTGA. The chain's CDR3 is CASSFSDLSDTQYF. CDR3 bases: TGTGCCAGCAGCTTTAGCGACCTTTCAGATACGCAGTATTTT.

J is TRBJ2-3 and V is TRBV20-1, with a possible D match to TRBD1 (6 bases). The CDR3 runs 15 residues. With 4 bases removed from V and 2 bases from J, the gap between germline ends came to 16 bases. CDR1 and CDR2 (germline): DFQATT, SNEGSKA (reference sequence). The CDR3 loop is CSATGTSATTDTQYF. The CDR3 coding sequence is TGCAGTGCTACGGGGACAAGCGCAACCACAGATACGCAGTATTTT.